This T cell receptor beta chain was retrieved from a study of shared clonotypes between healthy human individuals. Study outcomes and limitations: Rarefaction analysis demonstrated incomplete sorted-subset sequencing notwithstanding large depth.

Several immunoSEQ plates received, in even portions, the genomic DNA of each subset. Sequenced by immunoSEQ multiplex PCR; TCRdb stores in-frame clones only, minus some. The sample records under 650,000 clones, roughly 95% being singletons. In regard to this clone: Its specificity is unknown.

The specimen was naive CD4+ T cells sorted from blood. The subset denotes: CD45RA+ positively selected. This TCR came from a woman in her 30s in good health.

CDR3: CASSLTGQGYEQYF. CDR3 in DNA: TGCGCCAGCAGCTTGACTGGACAGGGCTACGAGCAGTACTTC. The chain joins TRBV5-1 to TRBJ2-7, with TRBD1 identical over 8 bases. Germline CDR1 reads SGHRS; CDR2 reads YFSETQ. CDR3 length equals 14 residues. V lost 1 base, J lost 3 bases, and 3 bases stayed unmatched. Full variable domain (remainder filled in from reference TRBV5-1 and TRBJ2-7): KAGVTQTPRYLIKTRGQQVTLSCSPISGHRSVSWYQQTPGQGLQFLFEYFSETQRNKGNFPGRFSGRQFSNSRSEMNVSTLELGDSALYLCASSLTGQGYEQYFGPGTRLTVT.